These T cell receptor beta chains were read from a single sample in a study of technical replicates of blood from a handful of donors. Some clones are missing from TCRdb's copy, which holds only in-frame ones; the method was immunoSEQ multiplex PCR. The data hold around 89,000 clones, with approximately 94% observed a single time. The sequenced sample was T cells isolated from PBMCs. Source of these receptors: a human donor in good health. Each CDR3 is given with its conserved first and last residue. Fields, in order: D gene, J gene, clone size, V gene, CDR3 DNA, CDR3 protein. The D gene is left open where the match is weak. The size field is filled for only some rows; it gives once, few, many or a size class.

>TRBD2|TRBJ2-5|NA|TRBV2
TGTGCCAGCAGCCTCGGGGGGCAAGAGACCCAGTACTTC
CASSLGGQETQYF
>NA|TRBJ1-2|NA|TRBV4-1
TGCGCCAGCAGCCAAGGAAGAGAAAACTATGGCTACACCTTC
CASSQGRENYGYTF
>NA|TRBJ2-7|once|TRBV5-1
TGCGCCAGCAGCGCCGACAGGGAGCAGTACTTC
CASSADREQYF
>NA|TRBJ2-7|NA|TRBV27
TGTGCCAGCAGTTTTGGCAGGGCCGCCTACGAGCAGTACTTC
CASSFGRAAYEQYF
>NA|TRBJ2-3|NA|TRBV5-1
TGCGCCAGCAGCTTGGCGGCTAGAGTTCAGTATTTT
CASSLAARVQYF
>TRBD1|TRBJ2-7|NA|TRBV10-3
TGTGCCATCAGCCCTGGGACAGTAAAGTTACGCGAGCAGTACTTC
CAISPGTVKLREQYF
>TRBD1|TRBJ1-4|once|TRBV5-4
TGTGCCAGCAGCCGGACAGGGGGCGGGACTAATGAAAAACTGTTTTTT
CASSRTGGGTNEKLFF
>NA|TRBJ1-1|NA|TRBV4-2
TGTGCCAGCAGCCAAGATCCCACCAGGGGTAACACTGAAGCTTTCTTT
CASSQDPTRGNTEAFF
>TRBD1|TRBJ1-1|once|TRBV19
TGTGCCACGAGGGACAGGGGCAACACTGAAGCTTTCTTT
CATRDRGNTEAFF
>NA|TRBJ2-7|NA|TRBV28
TGTGCCCCCCCGTACGAGCAGTACTTC
CAPPYEQYF
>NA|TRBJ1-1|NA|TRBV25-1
TGTGCCAGCAGTGAGGGACTTGGACTGAACACTGAAGCTTTCTTT
CASSEGLGLNTEAFF
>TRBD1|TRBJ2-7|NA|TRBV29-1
TGCAGCGTTGTTCCGGGACAGGACCCTTACGAGCAGTACTTC
CSVVPGQDPYEQYF
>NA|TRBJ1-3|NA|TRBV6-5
TGTGCCAGCAGTTACAAGCATCCTGGAAACACCATATATTTT
CASSYKHPGNTIYF
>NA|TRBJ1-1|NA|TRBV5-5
TGTGCCAGCAGCTTTATTTCTGAAGCTTTCTTT
CASSFISEAFF
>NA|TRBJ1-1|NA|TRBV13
TGTGCCAGCAGCTGGACAGAAGTGAACACTGAAGCTTTCTTT
CASSWTEVNTEAFF
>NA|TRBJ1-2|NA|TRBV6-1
TGTGCCAGCAGGGAACAGTTACCCTATGGCTACACCTTC
CASREQLPYGYTF
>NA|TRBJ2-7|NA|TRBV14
TGTGCCAGCAGCTCCTTGGAGAGTTCCTACGAGCAGTACTTC
CASSSLESSYEQYF
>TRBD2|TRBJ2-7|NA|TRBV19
TGTGCCAGTAGTCCACTAGCGGGGTACTACGAGCAGTACTTC
CASSPLAGYYEQYF
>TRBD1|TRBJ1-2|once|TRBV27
TGTGCCAGCAGCCAAAGACCGGGACAGGCTTTCTATGGCTACACCTTC
CASSQRPGQAFYGYTF
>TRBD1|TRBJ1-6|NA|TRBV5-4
TGTGCCAGCAGCTCGCCAACAGGGGGCGGCAATTCACCCCTCCACTTT
CASSSPTGGGNSPLHF
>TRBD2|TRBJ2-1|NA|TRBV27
TGTGCCAGCAGTTCTTCAGCGGGAGATTTACGGGAGCAGTTCTTC
CASSSSAGDLREQFF
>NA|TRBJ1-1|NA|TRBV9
TGTGCCAGCAGCATTAACTCCCAGGGTGTGTATACTGAAGCTTTCTTT
CASSINSQGVYTEAFF
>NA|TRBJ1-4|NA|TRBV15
TGTGCCACCGACCGGGCATTGGGGGGGGGCGTTGAAAAACTGTTTTTT
CATDRALGGGVEKLFF
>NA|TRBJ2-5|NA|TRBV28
TGTGCCAGCAGTTCGACAGCCCAAGAGACCCAGTACTTC
CASSSTAQETQYF
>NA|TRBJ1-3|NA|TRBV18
TGTGCCAGCTCCCAGGGTACTGGAAACACCATATATTTT
CASSQGTGNTIYF
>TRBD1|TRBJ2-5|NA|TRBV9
TGTGCCAGCAGCGTCGCAGGGACAGGGGGCGGGGAGACCCAGTACTTC
CASSVAGTGGGETQYF
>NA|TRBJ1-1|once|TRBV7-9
TGTGCCAGCAGCTGGGACATCGATGAAGCTTTCTTT
CASSWDIDEAFF
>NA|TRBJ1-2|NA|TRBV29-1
TGCAGCGTTGAAGAACCTTTGGGGGCGTCGGTAGGCTACACCTTC
CSVEEPLGASVGYTF